The present TCR beta chain was sequenced within a study of blood T cells in healthy people across ages. The authors ran a second PCR of roughly 7 to 11 cycles using a sample-barcoded 5' primer and a J-beta primer mix. Each CDR3 protein gets one entry after TCRdb re-called the 5' RACE reads with MiXCR. The sample lists over 1.5 million distinct CDR3 sequences; less than 50% were seen once. This clonotype was counted only a few times. The antigen is undetermined. Study outcomes and limitations: Higher diversity and more naive CD4+ cells were features of long-lived donors, compared to aged donors.

Trimming removed 1 base from V and 2 bases from J, with 14 bases in between. The germline gives CDR1 MNHNS, CDR2 SASEGT. This CDR3 has 16 residues. The rearrangement links TRBV6-1 to TRBJ2-5; TRBD1 might be the D (5 bases). The sequence was obtained from a woman in her 40s in good health. The sample was blood. As DNA, the CDR3 is TGTGCCAGCAGTGAAGTGGGGCAGGGATATCAAGAGACCCAGTACTTC. Translated, it gives CASSEVGQGYQETQYF.